The T cell receptor (beta chain) described here comes from a study of OX40 agonist ivuxolimab in advanced cancers. Turning to the study itself: Ivuxolimab, which patients received intravenously every 2 weeks, was dosed at 0.01 to 10 mg/kg.

Clones were sequenced by immunoSEQ multiplex PCR, and TCRdb holds only the in-frame ones, with some missing. The sample lists about 81,000 clones, approximately 94% seen once, with roughly an eighth in the top ten. This CDR3 region has 15 residues. Germline assignment: CDR1 ENHRY and CDR2 SYGVKD. V shed 6 bases, J shed 3 bases, and the junction held 8 bases outside the gene matches. The chain links TRBV10-3 to TRBJ2-1, with 7 bases fitting TRBD2. The TCR sequence derives from an adult with an advanced solid tumor such as melanoma, head and neck, liver or kidney cancer. This material consisted of CD4+ or CD8+ T cells sorted from blood, taken in a trial of the OX40 agonist ivuxolimab. The CDR3 nucleotides are TGTGCCATCAGCGCGACTAGCCCCCGCTACAATGAGCAGTTCTTC. Its translation: CAISATSPRYNEQFF.